Sequencing of this T cell receptor beta chain was carried out in a study of cytomegalovirus exposure and HLA in healthy donors. In the study overall: Membership in the Caucasian-associated ancestry cluster was found for around 85% of 300 to 500 genotyped donors. Study findings and constraints: Further analysis was carried out later, and it showed several of the most significant clusters appearing linked to common viral pathogens. The study put 150 or so TCR beta chains on its list as cytomegalovirus-associated.

A remark on this clone: Its antigen is still unknown.

The CDR3 sequence is 12 residues long. CDR1 is SGHNT and CDR2 is YYREEE in the germline V gene (reference sequence). Trimming removed 4 bases from V and 0 bases from J, with 3 bases in between. PCR employed 60 Vbeta and 13 Jbeta primers. TCRdb keeps only in-frame clones here, not all; method: immunoSEQ multiplex PCR. This sample carries roughly 67,000 clones, 70% to 85% of them seen once, and the ten largest clones take under 9%. The receptor comes from a man aged 55 to 70 in good health and CMV-seropositive. Sequenced input: PBMCs. The rearrangement uses TRBV5-4 and TRBJ2-3; D unclear. The DNA of the CDR3 is TGTGCCAGCAGCCTCAGCACAGATACGCAGTATTTT. The encoded protein is CASSLSTDTQYF.